This T cell receptor (beta chain) derives from a study of blood T cell repertoires in COVID-19. Whole-study context: The origin of the acute and convalescent COVID-19 samples was the United States, Italy and Spain. Sample material is recorded as cDNA or gDNA derived from T cells, B-cell-depleted T cells, or PBMCs.

In its sample, this clone was seen once. Per the original methods: For nucleated cells, counts were estimated from reference gene primer amplification. Measured with immunoSEQ multiplex PCR; TCRdb has only the in-frame clones, and not every one. The V and J calls and clone size were taken over from that table, and D and trimming were inferred from the DNA. The sample holds roughly 200,000 clones, around 81% seen once. The CDR3 is 15 amino acids. The germline V gene encodes CDR1 LGHNA and CDR2 YNFKEQ. Trimming pared 1 base from V and 5 bases from J, leaving 12 bases between. Seattle cases were enrolled at active infection and followed longitudinally.

Source material: peripheral blood. This receptor was taken from a woman aged 35 to 49 with COVID-19, enrolled during active disease. V and J are TRBV4-2 and TRBJ2-1; D unclear. The CDR3 spells CASSQGLLSHNEQFF. Written as DNA, the CDR3 is TGTGCCAGCAGCCAAGGCCTCCTAAGTCACAATGAGCAGTTCTTC.